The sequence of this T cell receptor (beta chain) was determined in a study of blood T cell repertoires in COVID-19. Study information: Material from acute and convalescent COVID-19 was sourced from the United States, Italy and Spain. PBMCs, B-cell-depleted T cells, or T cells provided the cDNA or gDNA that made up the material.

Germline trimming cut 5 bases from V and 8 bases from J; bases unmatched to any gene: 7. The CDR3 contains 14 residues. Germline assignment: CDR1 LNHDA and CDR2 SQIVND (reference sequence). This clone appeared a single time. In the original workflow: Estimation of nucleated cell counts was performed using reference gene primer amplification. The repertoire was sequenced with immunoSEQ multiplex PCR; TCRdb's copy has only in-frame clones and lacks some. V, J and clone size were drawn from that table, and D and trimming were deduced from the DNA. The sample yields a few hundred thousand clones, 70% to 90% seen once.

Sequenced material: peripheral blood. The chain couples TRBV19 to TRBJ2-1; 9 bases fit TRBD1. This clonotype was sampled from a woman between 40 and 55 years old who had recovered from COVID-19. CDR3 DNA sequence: TGTGCCAGTAGTGCCGGGACAGGGAATCATGAGCAGTTCTTC. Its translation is CASSAGTGNHEQFF.